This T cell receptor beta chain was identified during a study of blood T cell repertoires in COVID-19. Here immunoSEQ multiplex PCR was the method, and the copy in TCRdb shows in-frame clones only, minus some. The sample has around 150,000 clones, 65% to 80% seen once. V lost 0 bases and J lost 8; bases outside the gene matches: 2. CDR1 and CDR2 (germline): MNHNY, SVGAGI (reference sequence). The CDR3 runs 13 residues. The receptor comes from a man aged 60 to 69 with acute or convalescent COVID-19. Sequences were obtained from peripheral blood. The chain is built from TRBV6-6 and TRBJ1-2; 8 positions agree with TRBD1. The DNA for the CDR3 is TGTGCCAGCAGTTACTCTGACAGGGGCGGCTACACCTTC. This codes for CASSYSDRGGYTF.